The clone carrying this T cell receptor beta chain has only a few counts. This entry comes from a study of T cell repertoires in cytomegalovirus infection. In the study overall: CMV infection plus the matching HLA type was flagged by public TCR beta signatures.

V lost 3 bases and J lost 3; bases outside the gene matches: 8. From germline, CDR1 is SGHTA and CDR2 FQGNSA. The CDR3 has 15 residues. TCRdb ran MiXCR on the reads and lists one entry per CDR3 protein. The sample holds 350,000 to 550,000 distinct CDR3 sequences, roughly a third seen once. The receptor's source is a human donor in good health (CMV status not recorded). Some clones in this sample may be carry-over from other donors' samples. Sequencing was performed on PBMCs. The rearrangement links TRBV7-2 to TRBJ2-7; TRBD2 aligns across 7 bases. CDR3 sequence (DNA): TGTGCCAGCAGCTTCGGGACTACCAATTTCTACGAGCAGTACTTC. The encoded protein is CASSFGTTNFYEQYF.